This T cell receptor (beta chain) was profiled in a study of shared T cell receptors in the human thymus. Measured with immunoSEQ multiplex PCR; TCRdb has only the in-frame clones, and not every one. Among hundreds of thousands of clones listed, over 75% were seen once. The table lists this clone with a count of one. The same sample was also used in a study of human thymus T cells. From that second work: The sample donors, healthy Finnish infants, were having corrective surgery for congenital heart defects. Thymus tissue was removed during corrective cardiac surgery. In thymic and blood repertoires alike, V and J usage looked biased. Related studies found that unrelated individuals share highly overlapping thymic repertoires.

Sequencing was done on a sample of thymocytes. The sequence was obtained from a boy under two years old with a congenital heart defect.

The CDR3 sequence: CAWKFSRQSMNTEAFF. CDR3 sequence (DNA): TGTGCCTGGAAATTCTCCCGACAGTCGATGAACACTGAAGCTTTCTTT. The genes are TRBV30 and TRBJ1-1, with D possibly TRBD1 on 5 matching bases. From germline, CDR1 is GTSNPN and CDR2 SVGIG (reference sequence). The CDR3 is 16 residues long. V was clipped by 4 bases and J by 0 bases, with 18 bases between them.